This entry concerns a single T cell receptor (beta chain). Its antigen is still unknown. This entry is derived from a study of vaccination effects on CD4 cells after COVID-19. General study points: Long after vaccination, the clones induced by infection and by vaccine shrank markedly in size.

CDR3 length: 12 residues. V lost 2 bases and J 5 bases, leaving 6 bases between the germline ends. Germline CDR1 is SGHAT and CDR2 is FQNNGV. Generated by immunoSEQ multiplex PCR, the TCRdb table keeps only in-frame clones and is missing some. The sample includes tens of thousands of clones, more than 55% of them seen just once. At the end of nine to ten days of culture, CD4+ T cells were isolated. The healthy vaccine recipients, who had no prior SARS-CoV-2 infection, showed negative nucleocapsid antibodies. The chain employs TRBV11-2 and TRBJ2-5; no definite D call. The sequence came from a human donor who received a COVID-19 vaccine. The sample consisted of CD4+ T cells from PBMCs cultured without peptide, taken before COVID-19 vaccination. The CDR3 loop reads CASSLRFETQYF. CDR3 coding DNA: TGTGCCAGCAGCTTACGGTTCGAGACCCAGTACTTC.